This T cell receptor beta chain was documented in a study of blood T cell repertoires in COVID-19. In germline, CDR1 is MNHNS, CDR2 SASEGT. The CDR3 is made up of 15 amino acids. Between the trimmed V and J ends, which lost 0 bases and 0 bases, there was a span of 6 bases. Produced via immunoSEQ multiplex PCR; TCRdb's table is partial and in-frame only. The sample holds a few hundred thousand clones, about 88% seen once. This clone has just one count. Allocation to cohorts depended on clinical history reported by the participants. This clonotype originated in a woman younger than 45 who had been exposed to COVID-19. The chain uses TRBV6-1 and TRBJ1-3; D is uncertain. The sequenced material came from PBMCs or T cells enriched from blood (not recorded which). CDR3 sequence (DNA): TGTGCCAGCAGTGAAGCGGCTCCCTCTGGAAACACCATATATTTT. Its protein is CASSEAAPSGNTIYF.